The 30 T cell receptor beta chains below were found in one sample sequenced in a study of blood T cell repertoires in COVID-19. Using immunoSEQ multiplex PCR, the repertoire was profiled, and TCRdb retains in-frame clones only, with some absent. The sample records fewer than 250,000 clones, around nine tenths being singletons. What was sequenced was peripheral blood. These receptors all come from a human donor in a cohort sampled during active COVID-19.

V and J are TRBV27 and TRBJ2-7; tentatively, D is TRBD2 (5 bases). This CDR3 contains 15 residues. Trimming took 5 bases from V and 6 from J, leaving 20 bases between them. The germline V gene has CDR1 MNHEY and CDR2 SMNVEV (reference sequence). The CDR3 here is CASSTHREPHGEQYF. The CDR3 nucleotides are TGTGCCAGCAGTACCCACCGGGAACCACACGGCGAGCAGTACTTC.

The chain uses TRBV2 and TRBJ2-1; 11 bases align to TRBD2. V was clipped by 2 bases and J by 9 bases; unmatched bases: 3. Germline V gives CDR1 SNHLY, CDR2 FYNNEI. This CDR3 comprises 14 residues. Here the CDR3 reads CASSESTSGAEQFF. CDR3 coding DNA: TGTGCCAGCAGTGAATCGACTAGCGGGGCTGAGCAGTTCTTC.

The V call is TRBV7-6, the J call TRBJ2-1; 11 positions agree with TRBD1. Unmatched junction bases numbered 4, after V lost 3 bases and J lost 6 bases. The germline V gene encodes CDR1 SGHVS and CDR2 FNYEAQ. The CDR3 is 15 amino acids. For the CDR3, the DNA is TGTGCCAGCAGCTTTCCGGGGACAGGGGGCAATGAGCAGTTCTTC. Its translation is CASSFPGTGGNEQFF.

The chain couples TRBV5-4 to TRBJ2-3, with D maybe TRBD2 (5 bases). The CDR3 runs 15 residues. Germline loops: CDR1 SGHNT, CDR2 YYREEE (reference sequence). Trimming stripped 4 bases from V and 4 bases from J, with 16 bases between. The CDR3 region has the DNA TGTGCCAGCAGCCCAGCGGCTCGCTTCTCAGATACGCAGTATTTT. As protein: CASSPAARFSDTQYF.

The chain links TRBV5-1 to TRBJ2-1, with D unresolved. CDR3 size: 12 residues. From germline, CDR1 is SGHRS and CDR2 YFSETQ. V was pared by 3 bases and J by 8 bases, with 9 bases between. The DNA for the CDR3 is TGCGCCAGCAGCTCCCCTGGAGATGAGCAGTTCTTC. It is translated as CASSSPGDEQFF. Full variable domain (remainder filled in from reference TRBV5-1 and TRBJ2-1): KAGVTQTPRYLIKTRGQQVTLSCSPISGHRSVSWYQQTPGQGLQFLFEYFSETQRNKGNFPGRFSGRQFSNSRSEMNVSTLELGDSALYLCASSSPGDEQFFGPGTRLTVL.

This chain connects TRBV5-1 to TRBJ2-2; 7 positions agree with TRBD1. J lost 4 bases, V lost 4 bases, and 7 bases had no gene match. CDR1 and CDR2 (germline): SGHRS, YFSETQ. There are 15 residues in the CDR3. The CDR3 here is CASSPQGMGTGELFF. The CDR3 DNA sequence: TGCGCCAGCAGCCCACAGGGGATGGGCACCGGGGAGCTGTTTTTT.

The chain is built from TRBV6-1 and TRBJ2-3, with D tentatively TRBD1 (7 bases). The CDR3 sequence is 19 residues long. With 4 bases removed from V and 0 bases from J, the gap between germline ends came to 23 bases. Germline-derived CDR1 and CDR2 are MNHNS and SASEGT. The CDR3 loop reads CASSGGDRADTFSTDTQYF. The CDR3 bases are TGTGCCAGCAGTGGGGGGGACAGAGCAGATACCTTTAGCACAGATACGCAGTATTTT.

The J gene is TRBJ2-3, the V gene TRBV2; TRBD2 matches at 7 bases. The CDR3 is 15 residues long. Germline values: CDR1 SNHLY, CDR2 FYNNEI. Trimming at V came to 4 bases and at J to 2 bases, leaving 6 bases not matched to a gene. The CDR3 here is CASSAGGGDTDTQYF. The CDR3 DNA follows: TGTGCCAGCAGTGCGGGCGGGGGAGACACAGATACGCAGTATTTT.

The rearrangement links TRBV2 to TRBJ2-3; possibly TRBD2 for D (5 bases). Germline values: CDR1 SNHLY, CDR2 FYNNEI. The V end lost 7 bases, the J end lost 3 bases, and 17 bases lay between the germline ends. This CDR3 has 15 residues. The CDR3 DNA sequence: TGTGCCAGCATCTCAGCGGAGCTCCCGACAGATACGCAGTATTTT. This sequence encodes CASISAELPTDTQYF.

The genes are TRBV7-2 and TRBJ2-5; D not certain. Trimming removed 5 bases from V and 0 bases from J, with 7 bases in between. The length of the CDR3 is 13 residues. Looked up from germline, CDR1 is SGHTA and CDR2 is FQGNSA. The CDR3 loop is CASSPSYQETQYF. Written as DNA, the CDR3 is TGTGCCAGCAGCCCTTCGTACCAAGAGACCCAGTACTTC.

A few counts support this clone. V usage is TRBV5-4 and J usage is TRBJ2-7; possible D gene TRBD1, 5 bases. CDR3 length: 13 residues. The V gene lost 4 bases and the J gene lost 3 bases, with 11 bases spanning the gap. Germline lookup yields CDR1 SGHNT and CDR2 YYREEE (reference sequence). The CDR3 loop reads CASSLKRGYEQYF. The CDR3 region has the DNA TGTGCCAGCAGCCTAAAAAGGGGCTACGAGCAGTACTTC.

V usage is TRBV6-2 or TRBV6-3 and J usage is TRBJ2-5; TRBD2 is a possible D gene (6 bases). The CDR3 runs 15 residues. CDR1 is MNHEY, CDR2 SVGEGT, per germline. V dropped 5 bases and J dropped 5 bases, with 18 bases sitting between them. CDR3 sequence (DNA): TGTGCCAGCAGTCCATCGATAGCGGCCCCCGAGACCCAGTACTTC. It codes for CASSPSIAAPETQYF.

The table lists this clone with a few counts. This chain's CDR3 is CSAAFGGTDNSPLHF. DNA of the CDR3: TGCAGCGCGGCCTTCGGGGGAACTGATAATTCACCCCTCCACTTT. J is TRBJ1-6 and V is TRBV29-1, with D possibly matching TRBD1 (5 bases). CDR1 and CDR2 from the germline V gene are SQVTM and ANQGSEA. The CDR3 is made up of 15 amino acids. The ends were cut back, 7 bases at V and 5 bases at J, with 18 bases in the middle.

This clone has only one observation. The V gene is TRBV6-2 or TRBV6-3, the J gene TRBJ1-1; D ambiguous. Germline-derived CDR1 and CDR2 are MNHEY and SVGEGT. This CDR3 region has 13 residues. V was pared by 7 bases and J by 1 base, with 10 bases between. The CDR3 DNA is TGTGCCAGCACCCCGCGGAGGAACACTGAAGCTTTCTTT. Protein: CASTPRRNTEAFF.

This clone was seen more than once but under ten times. The CDR3 nucleotides read TGTGCCAGCAGTTTATTGACTAACGGGCCCTACGAGCAGTACTTC. This translates into CASSLLTNGPYEQYF. This sequence joins TRBV28 and TRBJ2-7; tentatively, D is TRBD2 (5 bases). This CDR3 contains 15 residues. CDR1 is MDHEN, CDR2 SYDVKM, per germline. V was pared by 1 base and J by 2 bases, with 12 bases between.

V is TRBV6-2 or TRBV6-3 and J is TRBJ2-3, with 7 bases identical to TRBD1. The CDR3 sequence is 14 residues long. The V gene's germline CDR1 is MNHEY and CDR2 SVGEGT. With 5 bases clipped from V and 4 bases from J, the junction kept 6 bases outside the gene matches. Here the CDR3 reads CASSRGGSADTQYF. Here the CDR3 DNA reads TGTGCCAGCAGTCGAGGGGGCAGCGCAGATACGCAGTATTTT.

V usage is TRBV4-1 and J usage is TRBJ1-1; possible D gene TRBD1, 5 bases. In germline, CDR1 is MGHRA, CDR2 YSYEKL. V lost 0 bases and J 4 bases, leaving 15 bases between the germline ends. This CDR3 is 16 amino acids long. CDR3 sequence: CASSQDLSQGGTEAFF. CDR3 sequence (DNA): TGCGCCAGCAGCCAAGATCTAAGCCAGGGCGGCACTGAAGCTTTCTTT.

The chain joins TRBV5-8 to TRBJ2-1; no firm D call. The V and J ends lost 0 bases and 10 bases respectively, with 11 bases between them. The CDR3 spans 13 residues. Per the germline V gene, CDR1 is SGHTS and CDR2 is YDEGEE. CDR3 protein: CASSLGLVYEQFF. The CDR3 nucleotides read TGTGCCAGCAGCTTGGGTCTAGTTTACGAGCAGTTCTTC.

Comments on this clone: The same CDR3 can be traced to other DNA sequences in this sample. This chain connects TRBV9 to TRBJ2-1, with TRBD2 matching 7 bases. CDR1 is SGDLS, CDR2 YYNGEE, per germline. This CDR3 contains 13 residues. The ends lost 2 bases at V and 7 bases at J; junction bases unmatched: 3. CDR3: CASSVGGGNEQFF. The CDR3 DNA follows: TGTGCCAGCAGCGTGGGCGGGGGAAATGAGCAGTTCTTC.

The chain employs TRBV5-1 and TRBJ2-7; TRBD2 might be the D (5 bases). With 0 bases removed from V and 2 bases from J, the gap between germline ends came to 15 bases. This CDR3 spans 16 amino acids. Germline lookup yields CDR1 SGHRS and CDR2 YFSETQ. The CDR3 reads CASSLGGSGSAYEQYF. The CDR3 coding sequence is TGCGCCAGCAGCTTGGGAGGGAGCGGCTCGGCCTACGAGCAGTACTTC.

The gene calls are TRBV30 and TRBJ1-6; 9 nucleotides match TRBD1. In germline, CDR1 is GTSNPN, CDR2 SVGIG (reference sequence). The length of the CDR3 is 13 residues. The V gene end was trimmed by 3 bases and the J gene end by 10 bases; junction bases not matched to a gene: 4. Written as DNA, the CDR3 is TGTGCCTGGAGGACAGGGGGAAGGTCACCCCTCCACTTT. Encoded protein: CAWRTGGRSPLHF.

The CDR3 region is CASSSGTMLLNEQFF. Here the CDR3 DNA reads TGTGCCAGCAGCTCCGGGACTATGCTTTTAAATGAGCAGTTCTTC. V and J are TRBV21-1 and TRBJ2-1; the table's D call of TRBD2 was not tested on the DNA. TRBV21-1 is designated a pseudogene. The CDR3 runs 15 residues.

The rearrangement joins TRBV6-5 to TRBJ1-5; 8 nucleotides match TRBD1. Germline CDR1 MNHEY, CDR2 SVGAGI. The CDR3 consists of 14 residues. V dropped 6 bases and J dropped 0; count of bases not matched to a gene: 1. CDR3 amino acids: CASRQGVSNQPQHF. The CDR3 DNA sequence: TGTGCCAGCAGACAGGGGGTTAGCAATCAGCCCCAGCATTTT.

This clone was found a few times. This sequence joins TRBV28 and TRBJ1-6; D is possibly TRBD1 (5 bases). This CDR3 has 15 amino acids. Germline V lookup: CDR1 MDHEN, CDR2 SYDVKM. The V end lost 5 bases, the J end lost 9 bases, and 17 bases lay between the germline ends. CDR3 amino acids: CASSTPTEPSSPLHF. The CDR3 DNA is TGTGCCAGCAGTACCCCGACAGAGCCATCTTCACCCCTCCACTTT.

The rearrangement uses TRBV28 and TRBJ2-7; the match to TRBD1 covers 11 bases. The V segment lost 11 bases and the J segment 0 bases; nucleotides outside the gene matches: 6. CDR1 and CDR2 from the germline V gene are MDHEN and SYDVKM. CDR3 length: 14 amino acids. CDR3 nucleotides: TGTGCCGCAGCCGGGACAGGGGGCTCCTACGAGCAGTACTTC. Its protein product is CAAAGTGGSYEQYF.

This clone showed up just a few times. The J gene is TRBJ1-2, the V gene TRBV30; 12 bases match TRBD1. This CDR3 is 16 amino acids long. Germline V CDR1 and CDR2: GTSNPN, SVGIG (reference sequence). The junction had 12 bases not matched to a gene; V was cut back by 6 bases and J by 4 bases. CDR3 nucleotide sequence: TGTGCCTGTGGGAGACGGGACAGGGGGCGCGGCTATGGCTACACCTTC. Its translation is CACGRRDRGRGYGYTF.

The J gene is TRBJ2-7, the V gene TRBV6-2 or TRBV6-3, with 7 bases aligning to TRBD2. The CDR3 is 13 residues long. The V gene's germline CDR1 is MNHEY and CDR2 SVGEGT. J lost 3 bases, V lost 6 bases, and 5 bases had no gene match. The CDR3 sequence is CASSWDYNYEQYF. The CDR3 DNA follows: TGTGCCAGCAGCTGGGACTACAACTACGAGCAGTACTTC.

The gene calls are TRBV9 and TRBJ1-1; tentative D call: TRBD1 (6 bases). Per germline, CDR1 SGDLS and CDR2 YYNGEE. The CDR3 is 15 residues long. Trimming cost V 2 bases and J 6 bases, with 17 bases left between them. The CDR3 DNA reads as TGTGCCAGCAGCGTTGGTGGGGGGGCAGTTGCTGAAGCTTTCTTT. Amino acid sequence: CASSVGGGAVAEAFF. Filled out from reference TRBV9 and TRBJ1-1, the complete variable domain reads DSGVTQTPKHLITATGQRVTLRCSPRSGDLSVYWYQQSLDQGLQFLIQYYNGEERAKGNILERFSAQQFPDLHSELNLSSLELGDSALYFCASSVGGGAVAEAFFGQGTRLTVV.

In nucleotides, the CDR3 is TGTGCCTGGAGTGTGGGAGGGGGCTCCTACAATGAGCAGTTCTTC. Amino acid sequence: CAWSVGGGSYNEQFF. The chain employs TRBV30 and TRBJ2-1; D might be TRBD2 (7 bases). Germline V lookup: CDR1 GTSNPN, CDR2 SVGIG (reference sequence). V lost 0 bases to trimming and J lost 0 bases, with 9 bases between them. The CDR3 contains 15 residues.

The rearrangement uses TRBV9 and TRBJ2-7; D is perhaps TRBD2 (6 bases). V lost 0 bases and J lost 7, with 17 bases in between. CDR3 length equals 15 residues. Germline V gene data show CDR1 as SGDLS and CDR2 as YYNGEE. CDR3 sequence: CASSVGGGRDEEQYF. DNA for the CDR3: TGTGCCAGCAGCGTAGGGGGAGGCCGCGATGAGGAGCAGTACTTC.